This is a list of T cell receptor beta chains from one sample in a study of cytomegalovirus exposure and HLA in healthy donors. Measured with immunoSEQ multiplex PCR; TCRdb has only the in-frame clones, and not every one. The table lists about 360,000 clones, roughly 90% of them singletons. Sequenced material: PBMCs. These receptors came from a young woman in good health and CMV-seronegative. The CDR3 runs from the conserved cysteine through the conserved F or W. Fields, in order: V gene, clone size, J gene, D gene, CDR3 DNA, CDR3 protein. D genes are given only for firm matches. Part of the rows lack a size; the others show once, few, many or a class for expanded clones.

V gene: TRBV6-1
clone size: .
J gene: TRBJ2-1
D gene: TRBD2
CDR3 DNA: TGTGCCAGCAGTGAATTAGCGGGAACCCCCTACAATGAGCAGTTCTTC
CDR3 protein: CASSELAGTPYNEQFF

V gene: TRBV27
clone size: .
J gene: TRBJ2-7
D gene: TRBD2
CDR3 DNA: TGTGCCAGCAGTTACGGGGGGGCAGGTTACGAGCAGTACTTC
CDR3 protein: CASSYGGAGYEQYF

V gene: TRBV4-1
clone size: few
J gene: TRBJ1-5
D gene: .
CDR3 DNA: TGCGCCAGCAGCCAAGAAACGGAGATCCAGCCCCAGCATTTT
CDR3 protein: CASSQETEIQPQHF

V gene: TRBV19
clone size: .
J gene: TRBJ2-3
D gene: TRBD2
CDR3 DNA: TGTGCCAGTAGGCGAACTAGCGGAAGCACAGATACGCAGTATTTT
CDR3 protein: CASRRTSGSTDTQYF

V gene: TRBV20-1
clone size: once
J gene: TRBJ1-2
D gene: TRBD1
CDR3 DNA: TGCAGTGCCGACAGGGCGGATGGCTACACCTTC
CDR3 protein: CSADRADGYTF

V gene: TRBV2
clone size: few
J gene: TRBJ2-7
D gene: .
CDR3 DNA: TGTGCCAGCACCTTAACAGGGTCCAGCTCCTACGAGCAGTACTTC
CDR3 protein: CASTLTGSSSYEQYF

V gene: TRBV9
clone size: .
J gene: TRBJ1-1
D gene: .
CDR3 DNA: TGTGCCAGCAGCGTAGGGGGCGAGTACACTGAAGCTTTCTTT
CDR3 protein: CASSVGGEYTEAFF

V gene: TRBV11-2
clone size: once
J gene: TRBJ2-7
D gene: .
CDR3 DNA: TGTGCCAGCAGCCCCGGGGTAGTTGAGGACTACGAGCAGTACTTC
CDR3 protein: CASSPGVVEDYEQYF

V gene: TRBV15
clone size: .
J gene: TRBJ1-5
D gene: .
CDR3 DNA: TGTGCCACCAGCTCGATCAGCAGAGTCCCGGAGAAAACCCAGCATTTT
CDR3 protein: CATSSISRVPEKTQHF

V gene: TRBV4-1
clone size: once
J gene: TRBJ2-2
D gene: .
CDR3 DNA: TGCGCCAGCAGCCCCTCAACCACCGGGGGGCCGGCCGGGGAGCTGTTTTTT
CDR3 protein: CASSPSTTGGPAGELFF

V gene: TRBV6-6
clone size: .
J gene: TRBJ1-5
D gene: .
CDR3 DNA: TGTGCCAGCAGTTACTCAGGAGGGAATAATCAGCCCCAGCATTTT
CDR3 protein: CASSYSGGNNQPQHF

V gene: TRBV19
clone size: .
J gene: TRBJ2-1
D gene: .
CDR3 DNA: TGTGCCAGTAGTATAGGAGTCTACAATGAGCAGTTCTTC
CDR3 protein: CASSIGVYNEQFF

V gene: TRBV4-1
clone size: .
J gene: TRBJ2-7
D gene: TRBD2
CDR3 DNA: TGCGCCAGCAGCCAAGACCTAGCGGGAGAGTACGAGCAGTACTTC
CDR3 protein: CASSQDLAGEYEQYF

V gene: TRBV6-6
clone size: .
J gene: TRBJ2-7
D gene: .
CDR3 DNA: TGTGCCAGCAGTTACCGCGGGTCCAGGTACGAGCAGTACTTC
CDR3 protein: CASSYRGSRYEQYF

V gene: TRBV14
clone size: .
J gene: TRBJ2-3
D gene: TRBD2
CDR3 DNA: TGTGCCAGCAGCCAAGATATCGCTGGCGGGGGACGCACAGATACGCAGTATTTT
CDR3 protein: CASSQDIAGGGRTDTQYF

V gene: TRBV9
clone size: .
J gene: TRBJ2-5
D gene: TRBD1
CDR3 DNA: TGTGCCAGCACCTTTTCCGGGACAGCCCAAGAGACCCAGTACTTC
CDR3 protein: CASTFSGTAQETQYF

V gene: TRBV2
clone size: .
J gene: TRBJ1-5
D gene: .
CDR3 DNA: TGTGCCAGCAGTACCCTCGGGGGGGCGCGTCAGCCCCAGCATTTT
CDR3 protein: CASSTLGGARQPQHF

V gene: TRBV10-3
clone size: .
J gene: TRBJ2-1
D gene: .
CDR3 DNA: TGTGCCATCAGTGTTCAAAACGGAGATCAGTTCTTC
CDR3 protein: CAISVQNGDQFF

V gene: TRBV4-1
clone size: .
J gene: TRBJ2-1
D gene: .
CDR3 DNA: TGCGCCACCGCCCCGGCTGGCCGGGGGGAGCAGTTCTTC
CDR3 protein: CATAPAGRGEQFF

V gene: TRBV18
clone size: .
J gene: TRBJ1-3
D gene: .
CDR3 DNA: TGTGCCAGCTCACCTTCAGGGGCGAGCCGCTCTGGAAACACCATATATTTT
CDR3 protein: CASSPSGASRSGNTIYF

V gene: TRBV5-1
clone size: .
J gene: TRBJ1-1
D gene: .
CDR3 DNA: TGCGCCAGCAGCTTGGACATAATGAACACTGAAGCTTTCTTT
CDR3 protein: CASSLDIMNTEAFF

V gene: TRBV5-1
clone size: .
J gene: TRBJ2-2
D gene: TRBD2
CDR3 DNA: TGCGCCAGCAGCAAGGGACTAAGCGGGAGAGTAAGCACCGGGGAGCTGTTTTTT
CDR3 protein: CASSKGLSGRVSTGELFF

V gene: TRBV5-6
clone size: few
J gene: TRBJ2-7
D gene: TRBD1
CDR3 DNA: TGTGCCAGCAGCCTGGACAGGGTGTCCTACGAGCAGTACTTC
CDR3 protein: CASSLDRVSYEQYF

V gene: TRBV6-5
clone size: once
J gene: TRBJ2-1
D gene: .
CDR3 DNA: TGTGCCAGCAGTTACTCTTCAGGGAATGAGCAGTTCTTC
CDR3 protein: CASSYSSGNEQFF

V gene: TRBV6-1
clone size: .
J gene: TRBJ2-5
D gene: .
CDR3 DNA: TGTGCCACCATTATGGGCAGGGCGCAAGAGACCCAGTACTTC
CDR3 protein: CATIMGRAQETQYF

V gene: TRBV5-6
clone size: .
J gene: TRBJ1-6
D gene: .
CDR3 DNA: TGTGCCAGCGGGAATACAGGGCTAAGCTCCTATAATTCACCCCTCCACTTT
CDR3 protein: CASGNTGLSSYNSPLHF

V gene: TRBV7-8
clone size: .
J gene: TRBJ1-6
D gene: TRBD1
CDR3 DNA: TGTGCCAGCAGCTTAGCTGGGGGACAGTTGAATTCACCCCTCCACTTT
CDR3 protein: CASSLAGGQLNSPLHF

V gene: TRBV11-2
clone size: .
J gene: TRBJ2-5
D gene: .
CDR3 DNA: TGTGCCAGCAGCTTAGCCCCCCTCGAAGAGACCCAGTACTTC
CDR3 protein: CASSLAPLEETQYF

V gene: TRBV4-1
clone size: .
J gene: TRBJ1-5
D gene: .
CDR3 DNA: TGCGCCAGCAGCCGGGGGCGGGCCGTTAGCCGGTACAATCAGCCCCAGCATTTT
CDR3 protein: CASSRGRAVSRYNQPQHF

V gene: TRBV30
clone size: .
J gene: TRBJ2-7
D gene: .
CDR3 DNA: TGTGCCTTCAAAGGGGGGGTGAACGGCGAGCAGTACTTC
CDR3 protein: CAFKGGVNGEQYF

V gene: TRBV2
clone size: .
J gene: TRBJ2-1
D gene: .
CDR3 DNA: TGTGCCAGCAGTGAGGCCGCTGAGGGCTGGGGCTCCTACAATGAGCAGTTCTTC
CDR3 protein: CASSEAAEGWGSYNEQFF

V gene: TRBV5-5
clone size: .
J gene: TRBJ1-5
D gene: .
CDR3 DNA: TGTGCCAGCAGCACAGCAGGGCAGGGATGGCAGCCCCAGCATTTT
CDR3 protein: CASSTAGQGWQPQHF